The present entry profiles one T cell receptor (beta chain) with its context. The antigen is not known. The source of the sample is a study of blood T cells in healthy people across ages. The draw of peripheral blood yielded approximately 10 milliliters from each donor. For the second PCR, which ran for roughly 6 to 12 cycles, a sample-barcoded 5' primer and a J-beta primer mix were used. Tags on each cDNA molecule came from a template-switch adaptor with 12 random nucleotides. One entry per CDR3 protein results from TCRdb running MiXCR on the 5' RACE reads. The data contain more than 650,000 distinct CDR3 sequences, about 24% of them singletons. Study-level findings and limits: Per million T cells, the diversity of TCR beta decreased roughly linearly as age advanced. Samples with more naive T cells showed higher observed beta diversity.

The CDR3 sequence is 12 residues long. In germline, CDR1 is DFQATT, CDR2 SNEGSKA (reference sequence). V lost 1 base to trimming and J lost 6 bases, with 8 bases between them. The TCR originated in a man in his 70s in good health. The sample comprised blood. V gene TRBV20-1 combines with J gene TRBJ2-3; no definite D call. This CDR3 reads CSARAASDTQYF. The CDR3 nucleotides read TGCAGTGCTAGAGCTGCTTCCGATACGCAGTATTTT.